What follows are 11 T cell receptor beta chains derived from one specimen sequenced in a study of fetal regulatory T cell absence and autoimmunity. Profiling relied on immunoSEQ multiplex PCR, and the TCRdb table lists in-frame clones only, not all of them. The sample includes approximately 49,000 clones, about 80% of them seen just once. Specimen: cord blood. These receptor sequences come from a newborn boy with IPEX syndrome.

The chain recombines TRBV11-3 with TRBJ2-2; D is possibly TRBD1 (7 bases). The germline V and J ends were trimmed by 5 bases and 7 bases, with 17 bases remaining between them. Germline CDR1 is SGHNT and CDR2 is YENEEA. The CDR3 loop spans 15 amino acids. The CDR3 region has the DNA TGTGCCAGCAGCCCCCATCCAGGGGGGAGCGGGGAGCTGTTTTTT. Amino acid sequence: CASSPHPGGSGELFF.

This clone was seen only a few times. V and J are TRBV6-1 and TRBJ1-5; weak D call: TRBD1 (5 bases). This CDR3 spans 15 amino acids. Germline V gene lookup returns CDR1 MNHNS and CDR2 SASEGT. With 2 bases removed from V and 4 bases from J, the gap between germline ends came to 12 bases. The CDR3 coding sequence is TGTGCCAGCAGTGAAAGGGGAAGTTCAAATCAGCCCCAGCATTTT. Residues: CASSERGSSNQPQHF.

The chain carries TRBV6-6 and TRBJ1-1; D unclear. V gave up 0 bases and J gave up 1 base, with 3 bases separating them. The CDR3 is 13 residues long. CDR1 and CDR2 (germline): MNHNY, SVGAGI (reference sequence). Here the CDR3 reads CASSYSRNTEAFF. For the CDR3, the DNA is TGTGCCAGCAGTTACTCCAGGAACACTGAAGCTTTCTTT.

The rearrangement links TRBV4-1 to TRBJ1-2; possibly TRBD1 for D (5 bases). The germline V gene encodes CDR1 MGHRA and CDR2 YSYEKL. This CDR3 contains 16 residues. Trimming removed 3 bases at V and 2 bases at J, with 16 bases between. CDR3 protein: CASSHSDSPRNYGYTF. In nucleotides, the CDR3 is TGCGCCAGCAGCCACTCTGACAGCCCACGCAACTATGGCTACACCTTC.

The chain links TRBV7-2 to TRBJ2-6; D is perhaps TRBD1 (6 bases). V lost 5 bases to trimming and J lost 1 base, with 9 bases between them. CDR3 length: 15 amino acids. From germline, CDR1 is SGHTA and CDR2 FQGNSA. The CDR3 region has the DNA TGTGCCAGCAGCCCACAGGGATCTGGGGCCAACGTCCTGACTTTC. This encodes CASSPQGSGANVLTF. Combining the CDR3 with reference TRBV7-2 and TRBJ2-6 gives the whole variable domain GAGVSQSPSNKVTEKGKDVELRCDPISGHTALYWYRQSLGQGLEFLIYFQGNSAPDKSGLPSDRFSAERTGGSVSTLTIQRTQQEDSAVYLCASSPQGSGANVLTFGAGSRLTVL.

CDR3 region: CASSFGTRRNNEQFF. CDR3 coding DNA: TGTGCCAGCAGTTTTGGGACTAGGAGGAACAATGAGCAGTTCTTC. The V and J genes are TRBV27 and TRBJ2-1; 8 bases are shared with TRBD2. Germline V CDR1 and CDR2: MNHEY, SMNVEV (reference sequence). This CDR3 has 15 residues. J gave up 5 bases and V 3 bases, and 6 bases lay outside the gene matches.

The V gene is TRBV7-9, the J gene TRBJ2-2; 10 bases align to TRBD1. The CDR3 length is 16 residues. Looked up from germline, CDR1 is SEHNR and CDR2 is FQNEAQ (reference sequence). Germline trimming cut 2 bases from V and 4 bases from J; bases unmatched to any gene: 4. The CDR3 is CASSLRGTGVTGELFF. CDR3 DNA sequence: TGTGCCAGCAGCTTACGCGGGACAGGGGTCACCGGGGAGCTGTTTTTT. The full variable domain, its missing parts supplied by reference TRBV7-9 and TRBJ2-2, is DTGVSQNPRHKITKRGQNVTFRCDPISEHNRLYWYRQTLGQGPEFLTYFQNEAQLEKSRLLSDRFSAERPKGSFSTLEIQRTEQGDSAMYLCASSLRGTGVTGELFFGEGSRLTVL.

This clone was recorded once. The J gene is TRBJ2-7, the V gene TRBV7-9, with 11 bases lining up with TRBD2. CDR1 is SEHNR, CDR2 FQNEAQ, per germline (reference sequence). The CDR3 loop spans 15 amino acids. V lost 1 base to trimming and J lost 6 bases; unmatched junction nucleotides: 5. The CDR3 is CASSLGVAGGVEQYF. CDR3 DNA sequence: TGTGCCAGCAGCTTAGGGGTAGCGGGAGGGGTCGAGCAGTACTTC.

The CDR3 DNA follows: TGTGCCAGCAGCTTGGGGCCAATCGAGACCCAGTACTTC. It encodes CASSLGPIETQYF. This chain uses TRBV5-6 with TRBJ2-5; D is uncertain. The germline V gene encodes CDR1 SGHDT and CDR2 YYEEEE. V dropped 0 bases and J dropped 5 bases, with 8 bases sitting between them. The CDR3 sequence is 13 residues long.

The chain employs TRBV27 and TRBJ2-7; D possibly corresponds to TRBD2 (5 bases). V lost 6 bases and J 0 bases, leaving 15 bases between the germline ends. The CDR3 totals 15 residues. Germline CDR1 MNHEY, CDR2 SMNVEV (reference sequence). The DNA of the CDR3 is TGTGCCAGCAGAGAGGGAACAGTGAGCTCCTACGAGCAGTACTTC. Encoded protein: CASREGTVSSYEQYF.

The chain uses TRBV18 and TRBJ2-7; D remains unclear. V was trimmed by 2 bases and J by 0 bases, leaving 2 bases between them. The germline V gene has CDR1 KGHSH and CDR2 LQKENI. CDR3 length: 12 residues. The CDR3 loop is CASSPSSYEQYF. The CDR3 DNA follows: TGTGCCAGCTCACCAAGCTCCTACGAGCAGTACTTC.